This section outlines one T cell receptor (beta chain) sequence together with its context. Its antigen remains unidentified. The CDR3 runs 10 residues. The V gene lost 10 bases and the J gene lost 6 bases, with 6 bases spanning the gap. CDR1 is LNHDA, CDR2 SQIVND, per germline (reference sequence). Sampling of blood occurred at baseline, cycle 4 day 1, and cycle 7 day 1. The data were obtained in a study of OX40 agonist ivuxolimab in advanced cancers. Study details: Partial responses were achieved by three patients, of whom one had hepatocellular carcinoma and two had cutaneous melanoma. Study observations and caveats: Low clonal expansion, among the lowest seen, marked partial responders at 0.1-3.0 mg/kg. There were also nonresponders showing low normalized T-cell clonal expansion.

The repertoire was sequenced with immunoSEQ multiplex PCR; TCRdb's copy has only in-frame clones and lacks some. Counted here are about 63,000 clones, 75% to 90% occurring once; the ten biggest clones make up approximately 11%. The sequence was collected from an adult with an advanced solid tumor such as melanoma, head and neck, liver or kidney cancer. The V gene is TRBV19, the J gene TRBJ2-2; D gene unclear. Material: CD4+ or CD8+ T cells sorted from blood, obtained in a trial of the OX40 agonist ivuxolimab. The CDR3 DNA follows: TGTGCCACTTTTGCCGGGGAGCTGTTTTTT. This encodes CATFAGELFF.